This TCR beta chain is drawn from a study of CD8 T cells in ankylosing spondylitis. Construction of TCR beta libraries was performed using quantitative 5'-RACE with molecular barcodes. Each CDR3 protein gets one entry after TCRdb re-called the 5' RACE reads with MiXCR. The sample consists of a few hundred thousand distinct CDR3 sequences, 20% to 30% of them appearing once. The CDR3 runs to 13 residues. V was clipped by 4 bases and J by 6 bases; unmatched bases: 3. The chain has TRBV12-3 or TRBV12-4 and TRBJ2-4; TRBD2 matches at 7 bases. The source material was blood, either unsorted or a sorted T cell fraction (not recorded which). The sequence came from a male donor with ankylosing spondylitis or in good health (not recorded which). The CDR3 DNA sequence: TGTGCCAGCAGTTGGGACTATCTAAACATTCAGTACTTC. Translating it yields CASSWDYLNIQYF.